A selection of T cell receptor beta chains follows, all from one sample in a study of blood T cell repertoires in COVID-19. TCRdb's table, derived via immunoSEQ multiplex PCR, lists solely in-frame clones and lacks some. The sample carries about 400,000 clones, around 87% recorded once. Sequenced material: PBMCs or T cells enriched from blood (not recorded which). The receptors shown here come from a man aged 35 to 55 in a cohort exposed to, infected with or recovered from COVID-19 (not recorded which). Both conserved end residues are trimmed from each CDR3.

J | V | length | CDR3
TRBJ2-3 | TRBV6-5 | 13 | ASRLLAGGTDTQY
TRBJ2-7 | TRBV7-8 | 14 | ASSFRGAGVSYEQY
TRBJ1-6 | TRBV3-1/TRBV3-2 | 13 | ASSQDKRGNSPLH
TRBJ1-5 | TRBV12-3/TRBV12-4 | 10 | ASSRGYQPQH
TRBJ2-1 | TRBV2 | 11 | ASSSLATNEQF
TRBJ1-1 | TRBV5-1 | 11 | ASSPGQRTEAF
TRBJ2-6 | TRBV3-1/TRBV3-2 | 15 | ASSPGRGGSGANVLT
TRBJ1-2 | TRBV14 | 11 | ASSPGQAYGYT
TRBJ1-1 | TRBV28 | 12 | ASLSGGRNTEAF
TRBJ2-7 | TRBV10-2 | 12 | ASKEAGLISEQY
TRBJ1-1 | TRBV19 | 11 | ASSPDRDTEAF
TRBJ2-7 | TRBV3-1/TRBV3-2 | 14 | ASSQRPRDRVNEQY
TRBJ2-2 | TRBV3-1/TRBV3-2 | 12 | ASSQGGRGGELF
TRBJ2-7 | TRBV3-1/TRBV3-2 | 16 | ASSPFLRLAGGSYEQY
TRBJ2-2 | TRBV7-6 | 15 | ASSPGTSGVNTGELF
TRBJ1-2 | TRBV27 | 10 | ASSAYRGGYT
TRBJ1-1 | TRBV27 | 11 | ASSRARRGEAF
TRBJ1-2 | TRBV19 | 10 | ASSPQGDGYT
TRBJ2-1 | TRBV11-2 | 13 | ASRSSSGRLYEQF
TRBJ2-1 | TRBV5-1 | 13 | ASSFGQGAYNEQF
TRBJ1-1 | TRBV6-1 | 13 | ASSEVRRGNTEAF
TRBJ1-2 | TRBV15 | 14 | ATSRDLVTVLYGYT
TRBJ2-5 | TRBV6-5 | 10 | ASGEGGETQY
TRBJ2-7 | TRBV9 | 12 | ASSRGGSFYEQY
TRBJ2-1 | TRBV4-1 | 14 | ATNKGTSGVDNEQF
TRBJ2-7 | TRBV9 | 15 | ASSPSSLAGASYEQY
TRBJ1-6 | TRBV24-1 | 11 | ATSDSGGSPLH
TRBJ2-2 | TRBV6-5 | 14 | ASSSRWDSYTGELF
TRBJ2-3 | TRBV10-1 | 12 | ASSEGTGTDTQY
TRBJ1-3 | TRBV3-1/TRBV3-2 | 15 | ASSLRGGVVSGNTIY
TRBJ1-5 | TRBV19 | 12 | ATGGTGGNQPQH
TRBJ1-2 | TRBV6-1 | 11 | ASSEVGGGSYT
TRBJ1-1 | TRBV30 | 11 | AWSRQEDTEAF
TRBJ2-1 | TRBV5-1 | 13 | ASSPGLAAYNEQF
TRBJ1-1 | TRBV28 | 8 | ASSTKLAF
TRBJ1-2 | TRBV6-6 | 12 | ASSTGGSNYGYT
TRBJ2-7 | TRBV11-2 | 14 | ASSLFGSGGDYEQY
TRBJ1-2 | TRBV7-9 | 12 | ASSLVLGGDGYT
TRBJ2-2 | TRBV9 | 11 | ASSVWNTGELF
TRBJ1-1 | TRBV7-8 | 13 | ASSYWWGEDTEAF
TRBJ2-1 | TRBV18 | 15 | ASSPRGQAYAYNEQF
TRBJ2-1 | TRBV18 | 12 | ASSSGTSGNEQF
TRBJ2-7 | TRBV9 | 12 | ASSPGVSSYEQY
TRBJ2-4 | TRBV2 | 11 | ASSEDIKNIQY
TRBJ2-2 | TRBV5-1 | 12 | ASSSFGRAGELF
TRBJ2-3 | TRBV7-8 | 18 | ASSLIGTSGRARGTDTQY
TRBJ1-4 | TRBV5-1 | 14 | ASSLRQQGAREKLF
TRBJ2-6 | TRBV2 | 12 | ASNRGAGANVLT
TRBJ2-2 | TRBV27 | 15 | ASSSGTGTGNTGELF
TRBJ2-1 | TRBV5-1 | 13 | ASSYPGTGFNEQF
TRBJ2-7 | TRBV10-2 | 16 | ASSEFPGGGQGWDEQY
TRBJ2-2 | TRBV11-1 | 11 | ASRDTNTGELF
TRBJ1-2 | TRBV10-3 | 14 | AISGSISLANYGYT
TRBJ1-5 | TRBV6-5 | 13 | ASSPRDRGHQPQH
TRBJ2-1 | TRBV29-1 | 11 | SVAPSATNEQF